This T cell receptor beta chain was sequenced in a study of blood T cell repertoires in COVID-19. Recruited during active infection, patients (from Seattle) were subsequently followed longitudinally. In the source study's methods: Reference gene primers were amplified, and this amplification served to estimate nucleated cell counts. The data were produced by immunoSEQ multiplex PCR, yet TCRdb's version contains in-frame clones alone and is incomplete. For V, J and clone size, that table is used; D and trimming come from the DNA. The sample gives about 200,000 clones, around 85% of which show up once; 0.95% is in the top ten. V lost 5 bases, J lost 4 bases, and 8 bases lay in between. CDR1 is SEHNR, CDR2 FQNEAQ, per germline (reference sequence). The CDR3 is 12 amino acids.

The clonotype was recovered from a man aged 55 to 70 with COVID-19, enrolled during active disease. The sequenced material came from peripheral blood. J is TRBJ2-5 and V is TRBV7-9; perhaps TRBD1 as D (6 bases). The DNA for the CDR3 is TGTGCCAGCAGCATCAGGGGAGAGACCCAGTACTTC. This translates into CASSIRGETQYF. The full variable domain, completed using reference TRBV7-9 and TRBJ2-5, is DTGVSQNPRHKITKRGQNVTFRCDPISEHNRLYWYRQTLGQGPEFLTYFQNEAQLEKSRLLSDRFSAERPKGSFSTLEIQRTEQGDSAMYLCASSIRGETQYFGPGTRLLVL.